Below, 32 T cell receptor beta chains from the same sample are listed, as sequenced in a study of post-analysis software for immune sequencing data. General study findings and limits: Relative to controls, patients had a few TRBV segments at higher frequency, with TRBV5-6, TRBV5-1 and TRBV20-1 among these.

These receptors have no identified antigens. Tagging with unique molecular identifiers was a feature of the TCR beta cDNA libraries. TCRdb used MiXCR to reprocess the PCR reads, holding one entry per CDR3 protein. This sample has a few hundred thousand distinct CDR3 sequences, with 36% found just once. The sequenced material came from blood. These receptors were taken from a girl under 18 with multiple sclerosis.

In this sample, this clonotype turned up many times. V gene TRBV2 combines with J gene TRBJ2-3, with 10 bases fitting TRBD2. Germline assignment: CDR1 SNHLY and CDR2 FYNNEI. Trimming cost V 3 bases and J 4 bases; bases outside gene matches: 4. The CDR3 runs to 15 residues. CDR3 sequence reads: CASSDLSGGSDTQYF. In DNA form, the CDR3 reads TGTGCCAGCAGTGACCTTAGCGGGGGGTCAGATACGCAGTATTTT.

This clonotype was recorded many times. The chain carries TRBV12-3 or TRBV12-4 and TRBJ2-1, with TRBD2 matching over 8 bases. The CDR3 contains 17 residues. Losses at the gene ends were 4 bases for V and 0 bases for J; bases not matched to a gene: 8. The CDR3 DNA reads as TGTGCCAGCAGTTCGAAGCGGGAGACGAGCTCCTACAATGAGCAGTTCTTC. Translating it yields CASSSKRETSSYNEQFF.

The CDR3 bases are TGCGCCAGCAGCTTGTCTACAGCGAACACTGAAGCTTTCTTT. The encoded protein is CASSLSTANTEAFF. The rearrangement joins TRBV5-1 to TRBJ1-1; no reliable D call. CDR3 size: 14 residues. Deletions cut 1 base from V and 1 base from J, with 8 bases between. Germline values: CDR1 SGHRS, CDR2 YFSETQ.

In DNA form, the CDR3 reads TGTGCCAGCAGCCACGGGACAGGGGTGCGCGAGGCTTTCTTT. Encoded protein: CASSHGTGVREAFF. The V call is TRBV11-1, the J call TRBJ1-1, with TRBD1 matching 10 bases. V shed 5 bases and J 11 bases; nucleotides not matched to a gene: 11. CDR3 length: 14 amino acids. CDR1 SGHAT and CDR2 FQDESV come from the germline V gene (reference sequence).

This clonotype came up once. This clone may be a read error of a much larger clone one base away. The genes are TRBV2 and TRBJ1-1; possible D gene TRBD1, 5 bases. CDR1 and CDR2 from the germline V gene are SNHLY and FYNNEI. This CDR3 is built from 14 residues. CDR3: CDSQYGGMNTEAFF. The CDR3 DNA is TGTGACAGCCAATACGGGGGGATGAACACTGAAGCTTTCTTT.

This clonotype was recorded a few times. With a much larger clone just one base away, this may be a read error. This CDR3 reads CASSFDVEQFF. CDR3 nucleotides: TGCGCCAGCAGCTTCGACGTTGAGCAGTTCTTC. This chain joins TRBV5-1 and TRBJ2-1; D call uncertain. V lost 2 bases and J lost 9, with 6 bases in between. This CDR3 comprises 11 residues. Germline CDR1 is SGHRS and CDR2 is YFSETQ.

As for this clonotype: A much bigger clone sits one base away, suggesting this may be a read error. The chain links TRBV2 to TRBJ2-1, with D perhaps TRBD2 (6 bases). The V gene's germline CDR1 is SNHLY and CDR2 FYNNEI. The CDR3 contains 12 residues. V was shortened by 4 bases and J by 9 bases, with 10 bases between the two germline ends. The chain's CDR3 is CASSGKGGEQFF. The DNA for the CDR3 is TGTGCCAGCAGTGGCAAGGGAGGTGAGCAGTTCTTC.

The CDR3 reads CASSPSPDDSNQPQHF. The DNA for the CDR3 is TGTGCCAGCAGTCCCTCCCCAGATGATAGCAATCAGCCCCAGCATTTT. The V and J genes are TRBV25-1 and TRBJ1-5; D gene ambiguous. The germline V gene has CDR1 MGHDK and CDR2 SYGVNS. The V and J ends lost 5 bases and 0 bases respectively, with 14 bases between them. This CDR3 has 16 amino acids.

The table lists this clonotype with many counts. The genes are TRBV10-3 and TRBJ1-2, with D unclear. Per the germline V gene, CDR1 is ENHRY and CDR2 is SYGVKD. The CDR3 spans 12 residues. With 0 bases removed from V and 6 bases from J, the gap between germline ends came to 5 bases. CDR3 region: CAISESTDGYTF. The DNA of the CDR3 is TGTGCCATCAGTGAGTCGACGGATGGCTACACCTTC.

The chain links TRBV7-9 to TRBJ1-4, with 10 bases that match TRBD1. Germline-derived CDR1 and CDR2 are SEHNR and FQNEAQ (reference sequence). V lost 0 bases, J lost 6 bases, and 4 bases stayed unmatched. The CDR3 covers 16 residues. The CDR3 sequence is CASSLAGTGEDEKLFF. The CDR3 region has the DNA TGTGCCAGCAGCTTAGCTGGGACAGGGGAGGATGAAAAACTGTTTTTT.

This clonotype was seen ten or more times. The chain couples TRBV2 to TRBJ2-7; the D gene is possibly TRBD2 (7 bases). The V end lost 7 bases, the J end lost 2 bases, and 9 bases lay between the germline ends. The CDR3 spans 12 residues. The germline CDR1 and CDR2 sequences are SNHLY and FYNNEI. Here the CDR3 reads CASKGGAYEQYF. CDR3 sequence (DNA): TGTGCCAGCAAAGGGGGGGCCTACGAGCAGTACTTC.

This clonotype was counted many times. The chain joins TRBV7-3 to TRBJ2-1; the match to TRBD2 covers 9 bases. V shed 2 bases, J shed 8 bases, and the junction held 7 bases outside the gene matches. CDR1 is SGHTA and CDR2 is FQGTGA in the germline V gene. The CDR3 length is 15 residues. The CDR3 DNA reads as TGTGCCAGCAGCTTAGCGGGAGGGCCGGATTATGAGCAGTTCTTC. Translating it yields CASSLAGGPDYEQFF.

There are many counts of this clonotype. V and J are TRBV2 and TRBJ2-1; TRBD1 matches 11 bases. Germline V gives CDR1 SNHLY, CDR2 FYNNEI. J gave up 10 bases and V 6 bases, and 8 bases lay outside the gene matches. The CDR3 is 14 residues long. CDR3 sequence reads: CASRGTGGLGEQFF. In DNA, the CDR3 is TGTGCCAGCAGAGGGACAGGGGGATTGGGCGAGCAGTTCTTC.

Remarks on this clonotype: Its ends do not fully match the called genes, so a read error is possible. The chain is built from TRBV10-3 and TRBJ1-5; no clear D gene. The CDR3 extends over 12 amino acids. Germline lookup yields CDR1 ENHRY and CDR2 SYGVKD. Here the CDR3 DNA reads TGTGCCATCAGTGAAGGATATCAACCCCAGCATTTT. This gives the protein CAISEGYQPQHF.

The V gene is TRBV7-2, the J gene TRBJ2-3; TRBD2 matches 9 bases. The V gene end was trimmed by 7 bases and the J gene end by 10 bases; junction bases not matched to a gene: 24. Per the germline V gene, CDR1 is SGHTA and CDR2 is FQGNSA. The CDR3 is 18 residues long. CDR3 coding DNA: TGTGCCAGCACTTTAGTCCCCCCGAGGCGGGAGGGCCAGTTGGCGCAGTATTTT. Its translation is CASTLVPPRREGQLAQYF.

Turning to this clonotype: The junction differs from germline at one of its ends, possibly a read error. The chain couples TRBV5-1 to TRBJ1-1; weak D call: TRBD1 (6 bases). This CDR3 contains 17 residues. CDR1 SGHRS and CDR2 YFSETQ come from the germline V gene. In DNA, the CDR3 is TGCGCCAGCAGCTTGGTCCCCGGGGGCGCGAGGAACGCTGAAGCTTTCTTT. Amino acids: CASSLVPGGARNAEAFF.

V usage is TRBV7-2 and J usage is TRBJ2-7; D is tentatively TRBD1 or TRBD2 (5 bases each). The CDR3 spans 14 residues. The ends were cut back, 3 bases at V and 4 bases at J, with 13 bases in the middle. CDR1 and CDR2 (germline): SGHTA, FQGNSA. The CDR3 region is CASSFGRGVYEQYF. As DNA, the CDR3 is TGTGCCAGCAGCTTCGGACGAGGGGTTTACGAGCAGTACTTC.

Many counts were recorded for this clonotype. The rearrangement joins TRBV11-2 to TRBJ1-2; TRBD1 might be the D (5 bases). CDR1 is SGHAT and CDR2 is FQNNGV in the germline V gene. V was cut by 0 bases and J by 0 bases, with 8 bases left in between. CDR3 size: 15 residues. CDR3 protein: CASSLEGQANYGYTF. The CDR3 region has the DNA TGTGCCAGCAGCTTAGAGGGGCAGGCTAACTATGGCTACACCTTC.

The chain recombines TRBV10-3 with TRBJ2-3; TRBD1 might be the D (5 bases). V was cut by 9 bases and J by 1 base, with 14 bases left in between. Germline CDR1 ENHRY, CDR2 SYGVKD. The CDR3 is made up of 14 amino acids. CDR3 sequence: CAIRSVQGTDTQYF. As DNA, the CDR3 is TGTGCCATAAGATCGGTACAGGGCACAGATACGCAGTATTTT.

The chain carries TRBV2 and TRBJ1-1, with a weak D call TRBD1 (5 bases). This CDR3 contains 14 residues. The germline CDR1 and CDR2 sequences are SNHLY and FYNNEI. V lost 4 bases and J lost 1, with 10 bases in between. CDR3 sequence: CASSVGTENTEAFF. The CDR3 nucleotides read TGTGCCAGCAGTGTGGGGACGGAGAACACTGAAGCTTTCTTT.

V and J are TRBV7-9 and TRBJ2-1; 11 bases match TRBD2. Germline values: CDR1 SEHNR, CDR2 FQNEAQ (reference sequence). V dropped 5 bases and J dropped 2; count of bases not matched to a gene: 8. The CDR3 is 17 residues long. The CDR3 sequence is CASSQGLAGAPYNEQFF. Written as DNA, the CDR3 is TGTGCCAGCAGCCAAGGACTAGCGGGTGCGCCCTACAATGAGCAGTTCTTC.

The J gene is TRBJ2-3, the V gene TRBV7-8; maybe TRBD2 (7 bases). This CDR3 is built from 16 residues. Germline V lookup: CDR1 SGHVS, CDR2 FQNEAQ. V gave up 0 bases and J gave up 11 bases, with 21 bases separating them. The CDR3 here is CASSLARGAVLNEQYF. In DNA form, the CDR3 reads TGTGCCAGCAGCTTAGCCCGGGGGGCTGTGTTGAATGAGCAGTATTTT.

In this sample, this clonotype turned up once. The V call is TRBV29-1, the J call TRBJ1-5; 9 bases are a match to TRBD1. The V and J ends lost 6 bases and 2 bases, in that order; junction bases with no gene match: 5. CDR3 length: 14 residues. Germline V gene sequence: CDR1 SQVTM, CDR2 ANQGSEA. The chain's CDR3 is CSVWDRVGNQPQHF. In DNA form, the CDR3 reads TGCAGCGTCTGGGACAGGGTCGGCAATCAGCCCCAGCATTTT. Full variable domain (missing parts from reference TRBV29-1 and TRBJ1-5): SAVISQKPSRDICQRGTSLTIQCQVDSQVTMMFWYRQQPGQSLTLIATANQGSEATYESGFVIDKFPISRPNLTFSTLTVSNMSPEDSSIYLCSVWDRVGNQPQHFGDGTRLSIL.

This clonotype was seen once. This chain links TRBV20-1 with TRBJ2-5, with 7 bases matching TRBD1. The DNA end favors TRBJ2-4, so the J call may be wrong. The V gene's germline CDR1 is DFQATT and CDR2 SNEGSKA (reference sequence). This CDR3 region has 13 residues. The DNA for the CDR3 is TGCAGTGCTAGAATCACAGGGGAAAACATTCAGTACTTC. Its protein product is CSARITGENIQYF.

Concerning this clonotype itself: The junction does not match germline at one end; this may be a read error. This sequence joins TRBV12-3 or TRBV12-4 and TRBJ2-3, with D tentatively TRBD1 (6 bases). The CDR3 is 14 residues long. CDR3 sequence reads: CASSSTGIADAQYF. CDR3 DNA: TGTGCCAGCAGTTCCACAGGGATCGCAGATGCGCAGTATTTT.

The genes are TRBV7-7 and TRBJ1-4; 7 nucleotides match TRBD1. J gave up 4 bases and V 5 bases, and 10 bases lay outside the gene matches. The CDR3 has 16 residues. Germline V gene sequence: CDR1 SSHAT, CDR2 FNYEAQ (reference sequence). For the CDR3, the DNA is TGTGCCAGCAGCCCGGGCCACAGGGGTGGTAATGAAAAACTGTTTTTT. This encodes CASSPGHRGGNEKLFF. Filled out from reference TRBV7-7 and TRBJ1-4, the complete variable domain reads GAGVSQSPRYKVTKRGQDVTLRCDPISSHATLYWYQQALGQGPEFLTYFNYEAQPDKSGLPSDRFSAERPEGSISTLTIQRTEQRDSAMYRCASSPGHRGGNEKLFFGSGTQLSVL.

The chain carries TRBV28 and TRBJ2-7; 7 bases fit TRBD1. This CDR3 is built from 14 residues. Germline lookup yields CDR1 MDHEN and CDR2 SYDVKM. The junction had 5 bases not matched to a gene; V was cut back by 5 bases and J by 1 base. The CDR3 spells CASSSPQGSYEQYF. CDR3 bases: TGTGCCAGCAGTAGCCCACAGGGGTCCTACGAGCAGTACTTC.

V is TRBV27 and J is TRBJ2-3; weak D call: TRBD2 (6 bases). Trimming took 5 bases from V and 14 from J, leaving 23 bases between them. The germline CDR1 and CDR2 sequences are MNHEY and SMNVEV (reference sequence). This CDR3 has 14 residues. CDR3 sequence (DNA): TGTGCCAGCAGTCCACGGACTATCGGGCCTCAATGGTATTTT. The encoded protein is CASSPRTIGPQWYF.

This chain uses TRBV20-1 with TRBJ2-7; D ambiguous. V was trimmed by 0 bases and J by 2 bases, leaving 11 bases between them. The CDR3 loop spans 14 amino acids. CDR1 is DFQATT and CDR2 is SNEGSKA in the germline V gene (reference sequence). CDR3 coding DNA: TGCAGTGCTAGAGAGCGAGACGGAGCCTACGAGCAGTACTTC. It codes for CSARERDGAYEQYF.

This clonotype was found a few times. The V call is TRBV6-1, the J call TRBJ1-1; tentative D call: TRBD1 (6 bases). V gave up 7 bases and J gave up 2 bases, with 17 bases separating them. The CDR3 is 15 amino acids. Germline assignment: CDR1 MNHNS and CDR2 SASEGT. CDR3 protein: CASIPPHRVNTEAFF. The CDR3 DNA reads TGTGCCAGCATTCCCCCGCACAGGGTTAACACTGAAGCTTTCTTT.

Many counts were recorded for this clonotype. The J gene is TRBJ2-1, the V gene TRBV7-9; 7 positions match TRBD2. The CDR3 contains 14 residues. In germline, CDR1 is SEHNR, CDR2 FQNEAQ (reference sequence). The trim removed 5 bases at V and 6 bases at J, leaving 7 bases unmatched. CDR3 sequence reads: CASSPWEGTNEQFF. The CDR3 DNA follows: TGTGCCAGCAGCCCGTGGGAGGGTACCAATGAGCAGTTCTTC.

CDR3 sequence reads: CASSSPRGSGAQNIQYF. CDR3 nucleotide sequence: TGTGCCAGCAGTTCCCCCAGGGGTAGCGGGGCCCAAAACATTCAGTACTTC. This sequence joins TRBV12-3 or TRBV12-4 and TRBJ2-4, with 8 nucleotides matching TRBD2. Unmatched junction bases numbered 13, after V lost 4 bases and J lost 5 bases. The CDR3 covers 17 residues.